This record covers a single T cell receptor (beta chain). This record belongs to a study of T cells in tuberculosis. As for the study in general: IGRA-negative adolescents, IGRA-positive adolescents with latent tuberculosis and adults with active tuberculosis formed this South African cohort.

Libraries were prepared by immunoSEQ multiplex PCR; TCRdb keeps only in-frame clonotypes and omits some of them. The data hold about 25,000 clones, with just over 90% observed a single time. The CDR3 extends over 14 amino acids. Germline V gene sequence: CDR1 SGHDT, CDR2 YYEEEE. The V end lost 4 bases, the J end lost 3 bases, and 11 bases lay between the germline ends. What was sequenced was PBMCs. This TCR was sampled from a donor aged 5 to 30 with latent tuberculosis or without tuberculosis infection. Some clones in this sample may be carry-over from other donors' samples. The chain combines TRBV5-6 with TRBJ1-5; D is unclear. CDR3 in amino acids: CASSPWAPNQPQHF. CDR3 nucleotides: TGTGCCAGCAGCCCCTGGGCTCCCAATCAGCCCCAGCATTTT. The variable domain in full, with the rest retrieved from reference TRBV5-6 and TRBJ1-5, is DAGVTQSPTHLIKTRGQQVTLRCSPKSGHDTVSWYQQALGQGPQFIFQYYEEEERQRGNFPDRFSGHQFPNYSSELNVNALLLGDSALYLCASSPWAPNQPQHFGDGTRLSIL.